Below are 6 T cell receptor beta chains sequenced from a single sample in a study of blood T cell repertoires in COVID-19. TCRdb's copy holds only in-frame clones and misses some; the assay was immunoSEQ multiplex PCR. The data show more than 110,000 clones, 84% seen once. The sequenced sample consisted of peripheral blood. The receptor set was obtained from a human donor in a cohort sampled during active COVID-19.

The V gene is TRBV9, the J gene TRBJ2-2; 8 bases line up with TRBD2. Trimming removed 0 bases from V and 3 bases from J; junction bases left unmatched: 13. Per the germline V gene, CDR1 is SGDLS and CDR2 is YYNGEE. The CDR3 is 19 residues long. DNA of the CDR3: TGTGCCAGCAGCGTAGGAAGCGGGAGCGGTCTTGGGGACACCGGGGAGCTGTTTTTT. This sequence encodes CASSVGSGSGLGDTGELFF.

This chain connects TRBV21-1 to TRBJ1-2; the D segment call TRBD1 is taken from the table without a DNA check. TRBV21-1 is assigned pseudogene status. This CDR3 has 19 residues. CDR3 coding DNA: TGTGCCAGCAGCTTACCCGGGACAGGCCTTTTTAATCTCGCCTATGGCTACACCTTC. Protein: CASSLPGTGLFNLAYGYTF.

The genes are TRBV29-1 and TRBJ2-3, with D possibly matching TRBD1 (6 bases). The CDR3 loop spans 12 amino acids. The V end lost 7 bases, the J end lost 2 bases, and 10 bases lay between the germline ends. Germline CDR1 is SQVTM and CDR2 is ANQGSEA. CDR3 DNA sequence: TGCAGCGGCGGACAGTTCACAGATACGCAGTATTTT. This sequence encodes CSGGQFTDTQYF.

The V and J genes are TRBV2 and TRBJ1-3; a weak D match, TRBD1 (5 bases). Trimming removed 5 bases at V and 8 bases at J, with 7 bases between. This CDR3 is 11 amino acids long. The V gene's germline CDR1 is SNHLY and CDR2 FYNNEI. The CDR3 nucleotides read TGTGCCAGCAGTAGGGGTGACACCATATATTTT. This codes for CASSRGDTIYF.

V is TRBV5-1 and J is TRBJ2-2; TRBD1 might be the D (6 bases). The length of the CDR3 is 21 residues. V was shortened by 0 bases and J by 1 base, with 25 bases between the two germline ends. Per the germline V gene, CDR1 is SGHRS and CDR2 is YFSETQ. The chain's CDR3 is CASSLARAGETTNRNTGELFF. The CDR3, as DNA: TGCGCCAGCAGCTTGGCCCGGGCAGGGGAAACCACAAATAGGAACACCGGGGAGCTGTTTTTT.

This clone was observed at least ten times. CDR3 protein: CAIDRNSYEQYF. CDR3 sequence (DNA): TGTGCCATCGACAGGAACTCCTACGAGCAGTACTTC. The rearrangement links TRBV7-9 to TRBJ2-7, with a weak D call TRBD1 (6 bases). From germline, CDR1 is SEHNR and CDR2 FQNEAQ (reference sequence). This CDR3 is built from 12 residues. The V gene lost 10 bases and the J gene lost 0 bases, with 10 bases spanning the gap.